Described below is a single TCR beta chain sequence and its context. The data were obtained in a study of blood T cell repertoires in COVID-19. This table comes from immunoSEQ multiplex PCR, and its TCRdb copy is limited to in-frame clones, with some not included. The table has some 170,000 clones, 84% seen once; the top ten hold roughly 15%. Unmatched junction bases numbered 5, after V lost 5 bases and J lost 2 bases. There are 15 residues in the CDR3. CDR1 SGDLS and CDR2 YYNGEE come from the germline V gene. This chain uses TRBV9 with TRBJ2-3; 10 nucleotides line up with TRBD2. This TCR derives from a man aged 45-65 years who had recovered from COVID-19. Sequenced: PBMCs or T cells enriched from blood (not recorded which). In nucleotides, the CDR3 is TGTGCCAGCAGACCAGCGGGGGGGGTCACAGATACGCAGTATTTT. It specifies CASRPAGGVTDTQYF.